Below are 5 T cell receptor beta chains sequenced from a single sample in a study of CD8 T cells in ankylosing spondylitis. Whole-study findings and limits: For ankylosing spondylitis blood, a TCR beta motif of seven to nine highly homologous variants appeared characteristic.

No cognate antigen is known for these TCRs. TCRdb analysed the 5' RACE reads with MiXCR anew, one entry per CDR3 protein. The sample shows 400,000 to 450,000 distinct CDR3 sequences, 15% to 20% of them seen only once. Sequenced input: blood, either unsorted or a sorted T cell fraction (not recorded which). These receptors were taken from a male donor with ankylosing spondylitis.

This clonotype was seen more than once but under ten times. The genes are TRBV5-1 and TRBJ2-5; D call uncertain. The V gene's germline CDR1 is SGHRS and CDR2 YFSETQ. This CDR3 spans 14 amino acids. The V and J ends lost 0 bases and 2 bases respectively, with 8 bases between them. CDR3 sequence reads: CASSLAMGQETQYF. In DNA form, the CDR3 reads TGCGCCAGCAGCTTGGCCATGGGACAAGAGACCCAGTACTTC. Full variable domain (outside the CDR3, taken from reference TRBV5-1 and TRBJ2-5): KAGVTQTPRYLIKTRGQQVTLSCSPISGHRSVSWYQQTPGQGLQFLFEYFSETQRNKGNFPGRFSGRQFSNSRSEMNVSTLELGDSALYLCASSLAMGQETQYFGPGTRLLVL.

This sequence joins TRBV20-1 and TRBJ1-5; 8 bases map to TRBD1. CDR1 and CDR2 (germline): DFQATT, SNEGSKA (reference sequence). The CDR3 consists of 15 residues. V gave up 1 base and J gave up 2 bases; unmatched junction bases: 4. The CDR3 DNA is TGCAGTGCTAGAGCAGGGGGCGCTGGCAATCAGCCCCAGCATTTT. It codes for CSARAGGAGNQPQHF.

This clonotype was seen a few times. The chain couples TRBV25-1 to TRBJ2-7; 12 bases align to TRBD2. The CDR3 loop spans 16 amino acids. The germline gives CDR1 MGHDK, CDR2 SYGVNS. V lost 1 base and J lost 7; bases outside the gene matches: 8. For the CDR3, the DNA is TGTGCCAGCAGTGAATCTAGACTAGCGGGAGTGGGGGAGCAGTACTTC. Translated, it gives CASSESRLAGVGEQYF.

This clonotype was detected a few times. The chain carries TRBV12-3 or TRBV12-4 and TRBJ2-1; 9 bases match TRBD2. The trim removed 5 bases at V and 9 bases at J, leaving 11 bases unmatched. This CDR3 contains 15 residues. The CDR3 DNA reads TGTGCCAGCAGTCTCGGGGGGCTAGCGGGGTCTGAGCAGTTCTTC. Translated, it gives CASSLGGLAGSEQFF.

This clonotype appeared a few times. The V and J genes are TRBV10-3 and TRBJ2-7; 8 bases are shared with TRBD1. V lost 9 bases, J lost 3 bases, and 4 bases stayed unmatched. The CDR3 totals 12 residues. In germline, CDR1 is ENHRY, CDR2 SYGVKD. The CDR3 here is CAIRTGNYEQYF. CDR3 in DNA: TGTGCCATTAGGACAGGGAACTACGAGCAGTACTTC.